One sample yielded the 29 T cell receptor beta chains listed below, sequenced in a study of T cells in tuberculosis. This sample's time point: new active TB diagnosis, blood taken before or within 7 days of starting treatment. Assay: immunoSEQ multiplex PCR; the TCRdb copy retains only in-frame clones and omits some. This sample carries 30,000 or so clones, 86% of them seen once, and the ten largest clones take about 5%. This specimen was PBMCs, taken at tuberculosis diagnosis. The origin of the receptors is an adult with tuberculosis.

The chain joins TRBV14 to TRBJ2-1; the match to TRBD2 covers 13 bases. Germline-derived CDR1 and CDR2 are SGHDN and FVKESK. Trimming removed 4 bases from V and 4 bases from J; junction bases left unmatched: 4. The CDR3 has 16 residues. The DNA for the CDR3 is TGTGCCAGCAGCCTACTAGCGGGGGGGCCGTACAATGAGCAGTTCTTC. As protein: CASSLLAGGPYNEQFF. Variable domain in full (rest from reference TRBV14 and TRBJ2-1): EAGVTQFPSHSVIEKGQTVTLRCDPISGHDNLYWYRRVMGKEIKFLLHFVKESKQDESGMPNNRFLAERTGGTYSTLKVQPAELEDSGVYFCASSLLAGGPYNEQFFGPGTRLTVL.

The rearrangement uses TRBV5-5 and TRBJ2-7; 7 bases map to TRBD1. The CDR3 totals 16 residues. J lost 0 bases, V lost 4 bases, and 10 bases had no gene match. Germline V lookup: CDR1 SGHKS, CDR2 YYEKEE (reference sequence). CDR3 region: CASSPRWGQTSYEQYF. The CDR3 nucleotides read TGTGCCAGCAGCCCCAGGTGGGGACAGACCTCCTACGAGCAGTACTTC. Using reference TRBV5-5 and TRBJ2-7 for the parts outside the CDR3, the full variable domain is DAGVTQSPTHLIKTRGQQVTLRCSPISGHKSVSWYQQVLGQGPQFIFQYYEKEERGRGNFPDRFSARQFPNYSSELNVNALLLGDSALYLCASSPRWGQTSYEQYFGPGTRLTVT.

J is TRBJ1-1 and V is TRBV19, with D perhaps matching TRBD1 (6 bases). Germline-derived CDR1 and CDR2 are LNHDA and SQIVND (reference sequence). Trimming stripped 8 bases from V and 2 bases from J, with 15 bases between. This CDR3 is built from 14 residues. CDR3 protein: CASGLGQLNTEAFF. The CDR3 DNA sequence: TGTGCCAGTGGATTAGGACAGCTTAACACTGAAGCTTTCTTT.

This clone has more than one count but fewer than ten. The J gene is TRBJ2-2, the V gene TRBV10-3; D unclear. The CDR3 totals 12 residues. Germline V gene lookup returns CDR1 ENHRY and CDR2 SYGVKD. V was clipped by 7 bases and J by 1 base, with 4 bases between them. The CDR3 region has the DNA TGTGCCATCACCGGGAACACCGGGGAGCTGTTTTTT. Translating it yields CAITGNTGELFF.

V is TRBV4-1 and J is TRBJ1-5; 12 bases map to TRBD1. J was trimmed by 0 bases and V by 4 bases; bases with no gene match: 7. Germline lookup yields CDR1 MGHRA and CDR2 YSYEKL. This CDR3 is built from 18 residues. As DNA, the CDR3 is TGCGCCAGCAGCCGAGGGACAGGGGGCACCTATAGCAATCAGCCCCAGCATTTT. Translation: CASSRGTGGTYSNQPQHF.

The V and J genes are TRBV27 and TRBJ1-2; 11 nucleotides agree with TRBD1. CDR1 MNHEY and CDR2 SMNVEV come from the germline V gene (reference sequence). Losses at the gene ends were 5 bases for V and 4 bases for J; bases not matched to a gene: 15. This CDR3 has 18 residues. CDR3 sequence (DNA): TGTGCCAGCAGTCATTCCGGGACAGGGGGAGTGAGAATCTATGGCTACACCTTC. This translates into CASSHSGTGGVRIYGYTF.

CDR3 region: CASSRKRSWDQETQYF. The CDR3 DNA is TGTGCCAGCAGCCGCAAGCGGAGTTGGGACCAAGAGACCCAGTACTTC. The chain couples TRBV13 to TRBJ2-5, with D possibly TRBD2 on 5 matching bases. Germline CDR1 and CDR2: PRHDT and FYEKMQ (reference sequence). The CDR3 runs 16 residues. Trimming took 5 bases from V and 0 from J, leaving 16 bases between them.

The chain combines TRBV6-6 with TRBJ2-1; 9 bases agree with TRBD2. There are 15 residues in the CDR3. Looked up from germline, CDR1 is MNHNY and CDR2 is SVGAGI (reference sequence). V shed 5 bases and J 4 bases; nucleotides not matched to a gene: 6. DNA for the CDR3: TGTGCCAGCAGTCCGGGGCTAGCGGGGTACAATGAGCAGTTCTTC. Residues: CASSPGLAGYNEQFF.

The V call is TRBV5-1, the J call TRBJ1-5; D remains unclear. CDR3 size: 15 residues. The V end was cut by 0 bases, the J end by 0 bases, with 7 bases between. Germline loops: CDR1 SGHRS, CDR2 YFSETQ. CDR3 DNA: TGCGCCAGCAGCTTGGACGGGTATAGCAATCAGCCCCAGCATTTT. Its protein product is CASSLDGYSNQPQHF.

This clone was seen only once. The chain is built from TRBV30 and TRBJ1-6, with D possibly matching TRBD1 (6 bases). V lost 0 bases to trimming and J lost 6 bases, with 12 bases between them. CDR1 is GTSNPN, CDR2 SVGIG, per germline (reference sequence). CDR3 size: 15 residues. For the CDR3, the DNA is TGTGCCTGGAGTGTTACAGGGTTCGCTAATTCACCCCTCCACTTT. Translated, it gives CAWSVTGFANSPLHF.

In nucleotides, the CDR3 is TGTGCCAGCAGCTCTCAGGGGACTAGCGGGGGGAGAGATACGCAGTATTTT. This sequence encodes CASSSQGTSGGRDTQYF. V gene TRBV7-3 combines with J gene TRBJ2-3; TRBD2 agrees at 15 bases. The CDR3 runs to 17 residues. Germline CDR1 SGHTA, CDR2 FQGTGA. V was clipped by 4 bases and J by 5 bases; unmatched bases: 7. Full variable domain (outside the CDR3, taken from reference TRBV7-3 and TRBJ2-3): GAGVSQTPSNKVTEKGKYVELRCDPISGHTALYWYRQSLGQGPEFLIYFQGTGAADDSGLPNDRFFAVRPEGSVSTLKIQRTERGDSAVYLCASSSQGTSGGRDTQYFGPGTRLTVL.

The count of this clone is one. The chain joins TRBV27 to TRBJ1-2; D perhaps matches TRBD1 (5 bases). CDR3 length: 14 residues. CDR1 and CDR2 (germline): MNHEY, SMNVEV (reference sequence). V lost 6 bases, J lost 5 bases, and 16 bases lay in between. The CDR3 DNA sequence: TGTGCCAGCAGAACTCAGACAGATATTTATGGCTACACCTTC. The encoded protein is CASRTQTDIYGYTF.

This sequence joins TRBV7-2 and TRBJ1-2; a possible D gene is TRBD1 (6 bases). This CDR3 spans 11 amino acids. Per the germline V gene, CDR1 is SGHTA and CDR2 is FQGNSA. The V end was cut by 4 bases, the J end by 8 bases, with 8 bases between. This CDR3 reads CASSSGGGYTF. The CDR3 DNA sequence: TGTGCCAGCAGCTCGGGGGGCGGCTACACCTTC.

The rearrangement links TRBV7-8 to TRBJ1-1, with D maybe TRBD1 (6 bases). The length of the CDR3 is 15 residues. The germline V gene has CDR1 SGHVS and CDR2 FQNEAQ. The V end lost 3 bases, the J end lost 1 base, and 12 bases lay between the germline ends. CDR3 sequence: CASSLSQGRNTEAFF. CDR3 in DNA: TGTGCCAGCAGCTTGAGTCAGGGGCGGAACACTGAAGCTTTCTTT.

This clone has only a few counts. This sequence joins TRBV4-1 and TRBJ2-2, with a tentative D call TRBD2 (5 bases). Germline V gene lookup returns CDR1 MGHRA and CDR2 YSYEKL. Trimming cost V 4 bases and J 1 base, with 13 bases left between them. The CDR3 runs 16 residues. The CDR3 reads CASSPPDAGNTGELFF. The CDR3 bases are TGCGCCAGCAGCCCCCCGGACGCGGGGAACACCGGGGAGCTGTTTTTT.

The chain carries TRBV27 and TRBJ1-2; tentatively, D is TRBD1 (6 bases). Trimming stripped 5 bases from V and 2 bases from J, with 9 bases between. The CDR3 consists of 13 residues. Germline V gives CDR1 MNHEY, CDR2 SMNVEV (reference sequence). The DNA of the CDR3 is TGTGCCAGCAGTCCCGACAGGAACTATGGCTACACCTTC. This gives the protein CASSPDRNYGYTF.

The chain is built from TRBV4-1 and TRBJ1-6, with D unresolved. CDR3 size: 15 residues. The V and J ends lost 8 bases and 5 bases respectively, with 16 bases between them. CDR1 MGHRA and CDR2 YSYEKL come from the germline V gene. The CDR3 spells CASRIRLGDNSPLHF. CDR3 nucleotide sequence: TGCGCCAGCCGTATTAGGCTAGGCGATAATTCACCCCTCCACTTT.

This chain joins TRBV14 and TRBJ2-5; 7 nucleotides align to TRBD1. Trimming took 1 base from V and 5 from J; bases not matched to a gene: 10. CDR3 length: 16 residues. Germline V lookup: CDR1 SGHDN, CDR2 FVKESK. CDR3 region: CASSQGPNRGRETQYF. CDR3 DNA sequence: TGTGCCAGCAGCCAAGGACCCAACAGGGGCCGGGAGACCCAGTACTTC.

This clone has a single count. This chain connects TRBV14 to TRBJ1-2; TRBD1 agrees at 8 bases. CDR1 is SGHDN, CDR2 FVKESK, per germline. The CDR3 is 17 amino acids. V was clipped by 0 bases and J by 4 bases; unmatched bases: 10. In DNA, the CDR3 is TGTGCCAGCAGCCAAGATTCTCAACCCGGACAGGGCTATGGCTACACCTTC. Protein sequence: CASSQDSQPGQGYGYTF.

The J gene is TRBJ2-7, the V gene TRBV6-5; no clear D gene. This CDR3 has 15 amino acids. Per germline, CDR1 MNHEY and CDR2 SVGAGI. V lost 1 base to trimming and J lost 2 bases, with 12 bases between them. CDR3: CASSYWAAAPYEQYF. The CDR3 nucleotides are TGTGCCAGCAGTTACTGGGCTGCAGCCCCCTACGAGCAGTACTTC.

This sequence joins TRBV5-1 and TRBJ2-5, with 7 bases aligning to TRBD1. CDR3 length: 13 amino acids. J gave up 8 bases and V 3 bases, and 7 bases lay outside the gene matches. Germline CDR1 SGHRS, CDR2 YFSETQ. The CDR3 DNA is TGCGCCAGCAGCTCAGGACAGGTGGTTACCCAGTACTTC. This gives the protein CASSSGQVVTQYF.

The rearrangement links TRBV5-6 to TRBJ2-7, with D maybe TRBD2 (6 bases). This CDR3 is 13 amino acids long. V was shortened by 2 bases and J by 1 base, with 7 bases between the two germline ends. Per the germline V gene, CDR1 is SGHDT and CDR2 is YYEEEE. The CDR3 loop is CASSFGGSYEQYF. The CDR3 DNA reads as TGTGCCAGCAGCTTTGGGGGGTCCTACGAGCAGTACTTC.

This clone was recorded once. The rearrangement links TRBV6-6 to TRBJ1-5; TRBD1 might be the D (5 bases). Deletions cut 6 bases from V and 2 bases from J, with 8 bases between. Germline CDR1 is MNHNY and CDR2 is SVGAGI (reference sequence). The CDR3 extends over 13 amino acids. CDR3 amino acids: CASRLTGNQPQHF. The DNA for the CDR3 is TGTGCCAGCAGACTGACAGGCAATCAGCCCCAGCATTTT.

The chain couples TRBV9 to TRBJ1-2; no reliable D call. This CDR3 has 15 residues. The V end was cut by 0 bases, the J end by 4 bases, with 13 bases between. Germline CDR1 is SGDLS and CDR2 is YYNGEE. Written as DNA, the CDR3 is TGTGCCAGCAGCGTAGGAAGCAGGTCATTCTATGGCTACACCTTC. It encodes CASSVGSRSFYGYTF.

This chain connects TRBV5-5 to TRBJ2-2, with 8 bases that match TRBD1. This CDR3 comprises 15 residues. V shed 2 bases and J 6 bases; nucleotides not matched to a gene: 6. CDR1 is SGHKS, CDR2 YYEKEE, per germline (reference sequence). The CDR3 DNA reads TGTGCCAGCAGCTTTGCAGGGGGCGCGGCCGGGGAGCTGTTTTTT. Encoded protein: CASSFAGGAAGELFF.

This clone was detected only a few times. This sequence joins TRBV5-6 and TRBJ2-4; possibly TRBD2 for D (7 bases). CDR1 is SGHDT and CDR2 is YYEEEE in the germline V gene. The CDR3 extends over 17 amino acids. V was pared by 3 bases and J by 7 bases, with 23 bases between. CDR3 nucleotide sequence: TGTGCCAGCAGCTGGGGGGGGCCGATTCGGTCGGTGAACATTCAGTACTTC. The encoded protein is CASSWGGPIRSVNIQYF.

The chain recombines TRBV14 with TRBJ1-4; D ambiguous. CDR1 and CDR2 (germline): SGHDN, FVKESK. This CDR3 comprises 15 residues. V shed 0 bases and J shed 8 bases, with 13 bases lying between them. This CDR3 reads CASSQERQRGEKLFF. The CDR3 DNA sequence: TGTGCCAGCAGCCAAGAGAGGCAGAGAGGGGAAAAACTGTTTTTT.

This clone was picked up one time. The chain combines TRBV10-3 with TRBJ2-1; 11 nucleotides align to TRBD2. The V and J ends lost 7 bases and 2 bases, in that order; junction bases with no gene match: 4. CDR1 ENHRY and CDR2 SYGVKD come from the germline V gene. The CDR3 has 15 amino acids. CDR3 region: CAIKGLAGPYNEQFF. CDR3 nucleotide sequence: TGTGCCATCAAAGGACTAGCGGGCCCCTACAATGAGCAGTTCTTC.

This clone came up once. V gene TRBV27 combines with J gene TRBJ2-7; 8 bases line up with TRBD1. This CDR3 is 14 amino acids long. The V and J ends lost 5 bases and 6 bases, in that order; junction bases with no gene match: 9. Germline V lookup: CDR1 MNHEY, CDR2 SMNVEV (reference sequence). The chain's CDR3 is CASSPGQGFIEQYF. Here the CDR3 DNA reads TGTGCCAGCAGTCCCGGACAGGGTTTTATCGAGCAGTACTTC.